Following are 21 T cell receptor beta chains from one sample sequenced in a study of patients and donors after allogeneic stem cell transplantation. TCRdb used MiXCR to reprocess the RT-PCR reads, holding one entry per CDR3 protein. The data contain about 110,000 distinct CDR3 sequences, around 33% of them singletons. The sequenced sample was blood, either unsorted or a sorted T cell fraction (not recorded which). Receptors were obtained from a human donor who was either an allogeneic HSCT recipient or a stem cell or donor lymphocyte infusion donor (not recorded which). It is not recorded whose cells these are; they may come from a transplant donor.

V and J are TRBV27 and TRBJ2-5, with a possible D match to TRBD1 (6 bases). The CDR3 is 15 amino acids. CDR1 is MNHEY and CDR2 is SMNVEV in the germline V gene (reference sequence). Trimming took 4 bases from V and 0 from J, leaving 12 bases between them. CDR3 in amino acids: CASSYTGTHQETQYF. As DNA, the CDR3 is TGTGCCAGCAGTTATACAGGGACCCACCAAGAGACCCAGTACTTC.

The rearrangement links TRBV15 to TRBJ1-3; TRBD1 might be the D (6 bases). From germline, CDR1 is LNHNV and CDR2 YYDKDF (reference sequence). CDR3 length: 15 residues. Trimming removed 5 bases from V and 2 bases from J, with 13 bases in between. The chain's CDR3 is CATSLAGAAGNTIYF. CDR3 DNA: TGTGCCACCAGCCTCGCGGGGGCAGCTGGAAACACCATATATTTT.

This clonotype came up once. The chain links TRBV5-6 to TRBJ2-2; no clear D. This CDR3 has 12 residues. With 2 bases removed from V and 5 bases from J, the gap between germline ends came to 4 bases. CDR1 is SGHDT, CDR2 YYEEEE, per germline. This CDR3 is CASSFWTGELFF. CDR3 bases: TGTGCCAGCAGCTTCTGGACCGGGGAGCTGTTTTTT.

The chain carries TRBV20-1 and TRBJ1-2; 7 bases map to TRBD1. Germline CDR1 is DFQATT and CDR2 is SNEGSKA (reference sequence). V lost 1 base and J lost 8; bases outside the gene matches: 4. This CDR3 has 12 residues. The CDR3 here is CSARGQGGGYTF. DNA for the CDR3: TGCAGTGCTAGAGGACAGGGAGGCGGCTACACCTTC.

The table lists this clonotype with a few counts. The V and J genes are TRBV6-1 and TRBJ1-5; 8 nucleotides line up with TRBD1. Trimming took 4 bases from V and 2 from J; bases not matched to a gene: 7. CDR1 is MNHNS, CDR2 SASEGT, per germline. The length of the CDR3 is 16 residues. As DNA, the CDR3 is TGTGCCAGCAGTGCTTTAGACAGGGGCGGCAATCAGCCCCAGCATTTT. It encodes CASSALDRGGNQPQHF.

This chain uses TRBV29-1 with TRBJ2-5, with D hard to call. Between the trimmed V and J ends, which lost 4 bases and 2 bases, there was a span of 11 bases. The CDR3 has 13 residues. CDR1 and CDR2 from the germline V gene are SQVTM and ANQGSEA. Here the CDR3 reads CSVASRLQETQYF. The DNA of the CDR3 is TGCAGCGTTGCCTCCAGGCTACAAGAGACCCAGTACTTC.

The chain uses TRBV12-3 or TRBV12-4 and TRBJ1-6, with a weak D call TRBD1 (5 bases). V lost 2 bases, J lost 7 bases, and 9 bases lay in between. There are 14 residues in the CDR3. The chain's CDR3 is CASSLFRDNSPLHF. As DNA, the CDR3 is TGTGCCAGCAGTTTATTCAGGGACAATTCACCCCTCCACTTT.

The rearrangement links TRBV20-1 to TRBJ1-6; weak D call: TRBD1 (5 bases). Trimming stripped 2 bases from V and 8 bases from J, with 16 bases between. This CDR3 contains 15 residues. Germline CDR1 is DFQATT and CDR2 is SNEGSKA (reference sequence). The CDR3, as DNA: TGCAGTGCTAGAAAAGGGACTCCCGGGCATTCACCCCTCCACTTT. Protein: CSARKGTPGHSPLHF.

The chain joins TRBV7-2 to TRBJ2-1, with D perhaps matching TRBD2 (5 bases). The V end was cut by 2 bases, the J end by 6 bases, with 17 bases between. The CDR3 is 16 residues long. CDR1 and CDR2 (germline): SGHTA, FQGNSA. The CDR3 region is CASSLWRSDNGNEQFF. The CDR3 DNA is TGTGCCAGCAGCTTATGGAGGAGCGATAATGGCAATGAGCAGTTCTTC.

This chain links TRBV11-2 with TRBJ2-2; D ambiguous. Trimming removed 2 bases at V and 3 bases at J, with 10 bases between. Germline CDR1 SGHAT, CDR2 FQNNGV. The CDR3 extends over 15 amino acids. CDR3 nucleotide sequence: TGTGCCAGCAGCTTACTCACCTCGTACACCGGGGAGCTGTTTTTT. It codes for CASSLLTSYTGELFF. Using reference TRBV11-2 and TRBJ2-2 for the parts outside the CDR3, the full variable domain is EAGVAQSPRYKIIEKRQSVAFWCNPISGHATLYWYQQILGQGPKLLIQFQNNGVVDDSQLPKDRFSAERLKGVDSTLKIQPAKLEDSAVYLCASSLLTSYTGELFFGEGSRLTVL.

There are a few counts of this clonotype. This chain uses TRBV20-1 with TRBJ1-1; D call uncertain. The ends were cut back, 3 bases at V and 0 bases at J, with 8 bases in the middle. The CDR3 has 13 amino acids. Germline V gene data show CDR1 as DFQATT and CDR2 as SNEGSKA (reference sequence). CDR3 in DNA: TGCAGTGCTAGTCATGGCATGAACACTGAAGCTTTCTTT. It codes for CSASHGMNTEAFF.

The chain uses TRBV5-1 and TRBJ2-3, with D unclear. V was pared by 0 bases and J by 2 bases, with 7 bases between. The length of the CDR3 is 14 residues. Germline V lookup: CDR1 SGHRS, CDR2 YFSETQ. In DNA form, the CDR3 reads TGCGCCAGCAGCTTGGAACAGTTCACAGATACGCAGTATTTT. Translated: CASSLEQFTDTQYF.

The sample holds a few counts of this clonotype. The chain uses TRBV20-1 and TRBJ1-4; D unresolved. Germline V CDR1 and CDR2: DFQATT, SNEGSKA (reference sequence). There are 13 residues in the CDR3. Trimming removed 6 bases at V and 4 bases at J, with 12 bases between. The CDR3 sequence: CSAPHRNNEKLFF. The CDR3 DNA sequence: TGCAGTGCACCCCACAGAAATAATGAAAAACTGTTTTTT.

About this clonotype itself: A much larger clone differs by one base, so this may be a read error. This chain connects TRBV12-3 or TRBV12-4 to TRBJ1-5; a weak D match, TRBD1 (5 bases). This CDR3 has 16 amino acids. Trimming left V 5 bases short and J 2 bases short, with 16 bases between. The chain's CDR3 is CASSREQPGGNQPQHF. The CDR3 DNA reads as TGTGCCAGCAGTCGAGAACAGCCGGGGGGCAATCAGCCCCAGCATTTT.

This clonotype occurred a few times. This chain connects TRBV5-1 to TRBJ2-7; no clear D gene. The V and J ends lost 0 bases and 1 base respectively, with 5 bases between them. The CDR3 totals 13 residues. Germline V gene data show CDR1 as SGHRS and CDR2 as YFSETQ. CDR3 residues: CASSLAPSYEQYF. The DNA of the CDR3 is TGCGCCAGCAGCTTGGCCCCTTCCTACGAGCAGTACTTC.

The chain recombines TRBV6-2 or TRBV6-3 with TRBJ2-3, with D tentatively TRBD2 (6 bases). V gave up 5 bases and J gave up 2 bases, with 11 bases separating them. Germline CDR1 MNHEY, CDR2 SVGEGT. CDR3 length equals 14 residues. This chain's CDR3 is CASSRAGPTDTQYF. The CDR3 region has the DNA TGTGCCAGCAGTCGAGCGGGCCCCACAGATACGCAGTATTTT.

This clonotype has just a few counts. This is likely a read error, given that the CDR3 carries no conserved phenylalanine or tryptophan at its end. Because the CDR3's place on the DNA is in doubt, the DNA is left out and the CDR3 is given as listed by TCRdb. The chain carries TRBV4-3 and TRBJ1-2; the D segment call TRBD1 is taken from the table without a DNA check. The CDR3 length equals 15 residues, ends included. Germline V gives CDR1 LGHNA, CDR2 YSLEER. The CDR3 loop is CASSQGVRQGRPVLL.

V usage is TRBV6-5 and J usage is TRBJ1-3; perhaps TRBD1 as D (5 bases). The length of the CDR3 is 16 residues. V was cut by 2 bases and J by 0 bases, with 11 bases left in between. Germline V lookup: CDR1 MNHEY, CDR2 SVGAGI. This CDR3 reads CASSYRIDSSGNTIYF. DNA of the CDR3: TGTGCCAGCAGTTACCGAATCGACAGCTCTGGAAACACCATATATTTT.

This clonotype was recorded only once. Here the CDR3 reads CASSLLVTSRSDTQYF. CDR3 bases: TGTGCCAGCAGTTTATTGGTAACTAGCAGGTCAGATACGCAGTATTTT. This chain uses TRBV12-3 or TRBV12-4 with TRBJ2-3, with a possible D match to TRBD2 (6 bases). The CDR3 sequence is 16 residues long. Trimming shortened V by 2 bases and J by 4 bases, and 16 bases separated the two germline ends.

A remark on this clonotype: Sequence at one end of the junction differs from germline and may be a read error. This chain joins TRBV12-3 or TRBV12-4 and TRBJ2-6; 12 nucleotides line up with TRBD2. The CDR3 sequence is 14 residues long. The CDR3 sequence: CASSLRVTSGRLAF. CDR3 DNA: TGTGCCAGCAGTTTAAGGGTGACTAGCGGGAGATTGGCTTTC.

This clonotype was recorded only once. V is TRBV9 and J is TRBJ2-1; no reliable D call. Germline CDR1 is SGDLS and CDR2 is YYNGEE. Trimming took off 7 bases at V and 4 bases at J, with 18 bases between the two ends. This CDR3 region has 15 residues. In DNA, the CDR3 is TGTGCCAGCGGCGCCCGCTTGATCGGATACAATGAGCAGTTCTTC. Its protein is CASGARLIGYNEQFF.